Listed below are T cell receptor beta chains from one sample, sequenced in a study of blood T cell repertoires in COVID-19. Clones were sequenced by immunoSEQ multiplex PCR, and TCRdb holds only the in-frame ones, with some missing. The sample carries hundreds of thousands of clones, over 70% recorded once. Sequencing was performed on peripheral blood. These receptor sequences come from a woman in her forties or fifties with COVID-19, enrolled during active disease. The CDR3 runs from the conserved cysteine through the conserved F or W. Each record gives: J gene, D gene, clone size, V gene, CDR3 DNA, CDR3 protein. A D gene is named only where the DNA matches it firmly. A clone size is listed for some rows: how often the clone was seen (once, few, many), or a class if it is expanded.

J gene: TRBJ2-7
D gene: -
clone size: -
V gene: TRBV6-5
CDR3 DNA: TGTGCCAGCAGTAGTGGTAGCAGTCCGGAATACGAGCAGTACTTC
CDR3 protein: CASSSGSSPEYEQYF

J gene: TRBJ1-2
D gene: -
clone size: -
V gene: TRBV30
CDR3 DNA: TGTGCCTGCCCCTGGGACTGGAACTATGGCTACACCTTC
CDR3 protein: CACPWDWNYGYTF

J gene: TRBJ2-7
D gene: -
clone size: -
V gene: TRBV3-1/TRBV3-2
CDR3 DNA: TGTGCCAGCAGGTCGACTTTTTACGAGCAGTACTTC
CDR3 protein: CASRSTFYEQYF

J gene: TRBJ2-7
D gene: TRBD2
clone size: -
V gene: TRBV29-1
CDR3 DNA: TGCAGCGTTGAGGGACTAGCGGGAGGGCCGACCTACGAGCAGTACTTC
CDR3 protein: CSVEGLAGGPTYEQYF

J gene: TRBJ1-5
D gene: -
clone size: -
V gene: TRBV5-6
CDR3 DNA: TGTGCCAGCAGCTTGGTGGGGGCGCACGGCAATCAGCCCCAGCATTTT
CDR3 protein: CASSLVGAHGNQPQHF

J gene: TRBJ2-7
D gene: TRBD1
clone size: once
V gene: TRBV4-1
CDR3 DNA: TGCGCCAGCAGCCATGGGACAGGGGACAGATACGAGCAGTACTTC
CDR3 protein: CASSHGTGDRYEQYF

J gene: TRBJ2-7
D gene: -
clone size: -
V gene: TRBV12-5
CDR3 DNA: TGTGCTAGTGGGTCAGGGGCGGGTAGGAGTGCTTACGAGCAGTACTTC
CDR3 protein: CASGSGAGRSAYEQYF

J gene: TRBJ2-7
D gene: TRBD1
clone size: few
V gene: TRBV30
CDR3 DNA: TGTGCCTGGAGAACCGGGACAGGGCTACGTTGGGAGCAGTACTTC
CDR3 protein: CAWRTGTGLRWEQYF

J gene: TRBJ2-7
D gene: TRBD2
clone size: -
V gene: TRBV7-2
CDR3 DNA: TGTGCCAGCAGCCCTAGTCCGGGACTAGCGGCATCCTACGAGCAGTACTTC
CDR3 protein: CASSPSPGLAASYEQYF

J gene: TRBJ2-1
D gene: -
clone size: -
V gene: TRBV19
CDR3 DNA: TGTGCCAGTACTAGCTTGAGTGAGCAGTTCTTC
CDR3 protein: CASTSLSEQFF

J gene: TRBJ1-4
D gene: -
clone size: -
V gene: TRBV7-2
CDR3 DNA: TGTGCCAGCAGCTTAGTCAGGGGCGATGAAAAACTGTTTTTT
CDR3 protein: CASSLVRGDEKLFF

J gene: TRBJ1-3
D gene: -
clone size: -
V gene: TRBV10-2
CDR3 DNA: TGCGCCAGCAGTGCCACCGGGATACGGGGGAACACCATATATTTT
CDR3 protein: CASSATGIRGNTIYF